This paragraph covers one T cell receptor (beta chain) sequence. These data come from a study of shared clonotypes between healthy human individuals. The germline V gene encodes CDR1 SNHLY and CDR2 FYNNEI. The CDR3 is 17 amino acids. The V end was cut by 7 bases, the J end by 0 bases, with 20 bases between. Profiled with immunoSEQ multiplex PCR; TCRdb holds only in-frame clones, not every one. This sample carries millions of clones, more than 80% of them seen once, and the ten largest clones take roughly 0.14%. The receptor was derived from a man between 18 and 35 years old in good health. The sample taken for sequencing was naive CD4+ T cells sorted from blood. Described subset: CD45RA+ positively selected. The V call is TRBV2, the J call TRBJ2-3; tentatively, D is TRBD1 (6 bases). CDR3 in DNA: TGTGCCAGCAACCTGGGTCCGGCCAGGGGTAGCACAGATACGCAGTATTTT. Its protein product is CASNLGPARGSTDTQYF.